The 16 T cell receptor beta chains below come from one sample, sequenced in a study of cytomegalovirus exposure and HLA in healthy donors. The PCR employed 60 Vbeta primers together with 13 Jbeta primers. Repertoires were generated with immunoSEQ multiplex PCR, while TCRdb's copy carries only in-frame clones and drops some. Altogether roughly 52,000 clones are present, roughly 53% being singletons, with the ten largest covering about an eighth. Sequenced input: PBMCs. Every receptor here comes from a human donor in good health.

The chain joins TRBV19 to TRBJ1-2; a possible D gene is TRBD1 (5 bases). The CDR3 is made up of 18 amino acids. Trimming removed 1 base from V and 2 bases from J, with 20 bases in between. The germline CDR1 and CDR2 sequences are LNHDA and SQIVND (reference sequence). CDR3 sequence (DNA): TGTGCCAGTAGTATAGGTTTAGGACACGGTACCAGAAACTATGGCTACACCTTC. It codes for CASSIGLGHGTRNYGYTF.

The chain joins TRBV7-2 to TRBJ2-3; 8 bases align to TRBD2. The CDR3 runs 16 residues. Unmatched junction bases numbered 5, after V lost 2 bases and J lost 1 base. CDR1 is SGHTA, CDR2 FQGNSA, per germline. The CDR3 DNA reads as TGTGCCAGCAGCTTAAACCCGGGGGGGGGCACAGATACGCAGTATTTT. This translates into CASSLNPGGGTDTQYF.

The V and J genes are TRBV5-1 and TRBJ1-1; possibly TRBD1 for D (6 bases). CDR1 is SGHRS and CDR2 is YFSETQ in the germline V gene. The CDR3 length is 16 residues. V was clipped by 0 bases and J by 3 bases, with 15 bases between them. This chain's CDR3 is CASSLAGGRGDTEAFF. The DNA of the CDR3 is TGCGCCAGCAGCTTGGCCGGGGGGCGTGGGGACACTGAAGCTTTCTTT.

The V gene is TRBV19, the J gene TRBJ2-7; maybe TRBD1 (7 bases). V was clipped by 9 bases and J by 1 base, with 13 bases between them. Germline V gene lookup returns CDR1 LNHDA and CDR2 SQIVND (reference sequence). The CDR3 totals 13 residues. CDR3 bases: TGTGCCAGCGGAGGGGGCACATCCTACGAGCAGTACTTC. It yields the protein CASGGGTSYEQYF.

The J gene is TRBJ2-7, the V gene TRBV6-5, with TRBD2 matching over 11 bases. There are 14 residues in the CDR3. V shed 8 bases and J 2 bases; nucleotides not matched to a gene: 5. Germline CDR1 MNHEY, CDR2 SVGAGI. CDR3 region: CASQIAGGPYEQYF. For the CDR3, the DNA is TGTGCCAGCCAAATAGCGGGGGGGCCCTACGAGCAGTACTTC.

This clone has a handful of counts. The CDR3 protein is CASSEVAPSQHF. CDR3 in DNA: TGTGCCAGCAGTGAAGTGGCCCCCTCCCAGCATTTT. The rearrangement links TRBV6-5 to TRBJ1-5, with no clear D. The CDR3 is made up of 12 amino acids. Trimming took off 5 bases at V and 11 bases at J, with 13 bases between the two ends. CDR1 and CDR2 (germline): MNHEY, SVGAGI.

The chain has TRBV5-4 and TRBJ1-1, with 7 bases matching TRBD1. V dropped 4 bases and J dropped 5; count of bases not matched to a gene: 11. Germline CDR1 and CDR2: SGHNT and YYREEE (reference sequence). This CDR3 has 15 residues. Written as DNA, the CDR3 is TGTGCCAGCAGCCTGAACAGGGGTGCCGGTACTGAAGCTTTCTTT. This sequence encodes CASSLNRGAGTEAFF.

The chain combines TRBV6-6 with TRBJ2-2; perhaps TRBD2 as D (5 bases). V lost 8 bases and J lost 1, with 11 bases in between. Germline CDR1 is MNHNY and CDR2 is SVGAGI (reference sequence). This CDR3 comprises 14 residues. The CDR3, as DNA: TGTGCCAGCGGAGAGGGCTGGAACACCGGGGAGCTGTTTTTT. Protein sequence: CASGEGWNTGELFF.

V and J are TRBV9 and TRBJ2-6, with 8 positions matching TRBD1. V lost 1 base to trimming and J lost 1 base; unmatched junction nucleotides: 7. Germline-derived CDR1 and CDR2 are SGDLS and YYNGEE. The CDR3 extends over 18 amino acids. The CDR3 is CASSVTGTGFSGANVLTF. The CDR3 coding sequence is TGTGCCAGCAGCGTAACCGGGACAGGTTTTTCTGGGGCCAACGTCCTGACTTTC.

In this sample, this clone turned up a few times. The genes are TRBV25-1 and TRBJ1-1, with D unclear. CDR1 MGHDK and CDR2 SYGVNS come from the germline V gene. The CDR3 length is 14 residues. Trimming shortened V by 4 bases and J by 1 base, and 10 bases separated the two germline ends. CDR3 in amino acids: CASSVLGENTEAFF. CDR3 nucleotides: TGTGCCAGCAGTGTCCTCGGGGAGAACACTGAAGCTTTCTTT.

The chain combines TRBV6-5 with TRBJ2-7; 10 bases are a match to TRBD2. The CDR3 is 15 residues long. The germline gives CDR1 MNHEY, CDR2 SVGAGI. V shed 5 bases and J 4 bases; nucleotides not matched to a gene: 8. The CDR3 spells CASSKTSSGGYEQYF. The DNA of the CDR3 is TGTGCCAGCAGTAAAACCTCTAGCGGGGGTTACGAGCAGTACTTC.

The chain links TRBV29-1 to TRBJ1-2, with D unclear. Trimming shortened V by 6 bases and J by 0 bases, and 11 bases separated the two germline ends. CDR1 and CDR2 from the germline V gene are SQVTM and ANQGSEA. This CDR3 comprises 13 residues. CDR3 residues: CSVARRANYGYTF. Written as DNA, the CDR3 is TGCAGCGTCGCCAGGCGGGCTAACTATGGCTACACCTTC.

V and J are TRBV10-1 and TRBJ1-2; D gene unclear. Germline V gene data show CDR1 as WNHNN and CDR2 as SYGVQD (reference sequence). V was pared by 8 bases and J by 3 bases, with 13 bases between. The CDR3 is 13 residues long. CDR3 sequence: CASSPGGHYGYTF. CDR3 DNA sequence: TGCGCCAGCTCTCCGGGAGGGCACTATGGCTACACCTTC.

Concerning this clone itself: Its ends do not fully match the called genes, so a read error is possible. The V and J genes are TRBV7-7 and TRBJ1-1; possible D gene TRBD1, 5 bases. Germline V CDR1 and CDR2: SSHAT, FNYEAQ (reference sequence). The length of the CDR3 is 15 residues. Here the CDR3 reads CASIRLGGGDTEAFF. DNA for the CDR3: TGTGCTAGCATTCGCCTGGGGGGGGGTGACACTGAAGCTTTCTTT.

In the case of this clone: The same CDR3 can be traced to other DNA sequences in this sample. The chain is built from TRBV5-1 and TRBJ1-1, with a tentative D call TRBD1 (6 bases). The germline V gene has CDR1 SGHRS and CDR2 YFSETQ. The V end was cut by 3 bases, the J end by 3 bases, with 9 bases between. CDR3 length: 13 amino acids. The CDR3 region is CASSSQGDTEAFF. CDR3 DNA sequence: TGCGCCAGCAGCTCACAGGGCGACACTGAAGCTTTCTTT.

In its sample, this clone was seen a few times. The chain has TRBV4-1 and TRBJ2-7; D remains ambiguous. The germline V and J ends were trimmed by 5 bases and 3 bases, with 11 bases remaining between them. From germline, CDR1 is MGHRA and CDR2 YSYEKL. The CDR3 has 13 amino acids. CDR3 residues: CASSSQVFYEQYF. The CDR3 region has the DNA TGCGCCAGCAGCTCCCAGGTATTCTACGAGCAGTACTTC.